Listed below are T cell receptor beta chains from one sample, sequenced in a study of blood T cell repertoires in COVID-19. Clones were read by immunoSEQ multiplex PCR, and TCRdb kept only the in-frame ones, dropping some. Of over 250,000 clones listed, about four fifths are singletons. Source material: peripheral blood. The receptor set was obtained from a woman aged 45-65 years who had recovered from COVID-19. Both conserved end residues are part of each CDR3. A D gene is named only where the DNA matches it firmly. Clone size is shown for a subset of rows, as once, few, many or a class of expanded clone.

size	J	D	V	DNA	CDR3
.	TRBJ1-2	TRBD1	TRBV5-6	TGTGCCAGCAGCTTGGGGGACAGGGTCTATGGCTACACCTTC	CASSLGDRVYGYTF
.	TRBJ1-6	TRBD1	TRBV12-3/TRBV12-4	TGTGCCAGCAGCGCAGGGGGCGGTTCACCCCTCCACTTT	CASSAGGGSPLHF
.	TRBJ2-2	.	TRBV2	TGTGCCAGCAAGTCAGGGCCCACCGGGGAGCTGTTTTTT	CASKSGPTGELFF
.	TRBJ2-7	TRBD2	TRBV2	TGTGCCAGCAGGGACTATAGCGGGAGAGGCGAGCAGTACTTC	CASRDYSGRGEQYF
.	TRBJ2-7	TRBD1	TRBV19	TGTGCCAGTAGTATAACCGGGACAGGGAGATACTACGAGCAGTACTTC	CASSITGTGRYYEQYF
many	TRBJ2-1	TRBD2	TRBV5-4	TGTGCCAGCAGGACCTGGGGTAGCGGGGGGGCCCGGTTCTTC	CASRTWGSGGARFF
.	TRBJ1-5	.	TRBV10-3	TGTGCCATCAGTGCGGAGCTATATAGCAATCAGCCCCAGCATTTT	CAISAELYSNQPQHF
.	TRBJ2-3	.	TRBV6-1	TGTGCCAGCAGTGAATTCAGAGGTTGGGCAGGGAAGACAGATACGCAGTATTTT	CASSEFRGWAGKTDTQYF
.	TRBJ1-6	.	TRBV27	TGTGCCAGCAGTTTATCGGGGACGGGAGTAGGCTCACCCCTCCACTTT	CASSLSGTGVGSPLHF
.	TRBJ2-1	TRBD2	TRBV6-5	TGTGCCAGCAGGGTGACTAGCGGGGGGGCCTATGAGCAGTTCTTC	CASRVTSGGAYEQFF
.	TRBJ2-7	.	TRBV19	TGTGCCAGTAGTATAGGTGGGACAAAAGTATCCTACGAGCAGTACTTC	CASSIGGTKVSYEQYF
.	TRBJ2-1	.	TRBV19	TGTGCCAGTTCAGGTTTGGGAGTAAATGAGCAGTTCTTC	CASSGLGVNEQFF
.	TRBJ1-1	.	TRBV7-9	TGTGCCAGCAGCCCGGGGGGACACCAGAACACTGAAGCTTTCTTT	CASSPGGHQNTEAFF
few	TRBJ2-1	TRBD2	TRBV7-2	TGTGCCAGCAGCCCAGAGCGGGGGGGCGTCAATGAGCAGTTCTTC	CASSPERGGVNEQFF
.	TRBJ1-1	TRBD1	TRBV11-2	TGTGCCAGCAGCTTAGGGGACAGCTTGAACACTGAAGCTTTCTTT	CASSLGDSLNTEAFF
.	TRBJ2-3	.	TRBV7-3	TGTGCCAGCAGCTTAAAAGGGGGAGGGCCAAAGGCGGATACGCAGTATTTT	CASSLKGGGPKADTQYF
.	TRBJ2-7	.	TRBV19	TGTGCCAGTAGTAACTCCCACGAGCAGTACTTC	CASSNSHEQYF
.	TRBJ1-2	.	TRBV18	TGTGCCAGCTCACCAGACAGGACGGTGGAGTTCTACACCTTC	CASSPDRTVEFYTF
many	TRBJ1-2	TRBD1	TRBV4-3	TGCGCCAGCAGCCATATAGCAGGGGGATCAAACTATGGCTACACCTTC	CASSHIAGGSNYGYTF
.	TRBJ2-4	.	TRBV7-9	TGTGCCAGCAGGGACTTAGCCAAAAACATTCAGTACTTC	CASRDLAKNIQYF
few	TRBJ2-2	TRBD2	TRBV5-1	TGCGCCAGCAGCTTGGATCCAGCGGGGGGTCTCACGGACACCGGGGAGCTGTTTTTT	CASSLDPAGGLTDTGELFF
.	TRBJ2-7	.	TRBV28	TGTGCCAGCAGGAGGCCCGACTCGGCCGAGCAGTACTTC	CASRRPDSAEQYF
.	TRBJ2-7	TRBD1	TRBV18	TGTGCCAGCTCACCAGGGGCAGGGGGCTCCTACGAGCAGTACTTC	CASSPGAGGSYEQYF
.	TRBJ2-1	TRBD2	TRBV3-1/TRBV3-2	TGTGCCAGCAGCCGAGTACTACTAGCGGGGGGGAACAATGAGCAGTTCTTC	CASSRVLLAGGNNEQFF
.	TRBJ2-1	TRBD1	TRBV6-6	TGTGCCAGCAGTTACCTTGGGCAGGGGGCACGGGAGCAGTTCTTC	CASSYLGQGAREQFF
once	TRBJ1-1	TRBD1	TRBV5-5	TGTGCCAGCAGCAAGGGACAGGGGGTCGGCACTGAAGCTTTCTTT	CASSKGQGVGTEAFF
.	TRBJ2-7	TRBD1	TRBV5-1	TGCGCCAGCAGCTTGGCCCCTTCGGACAGGGGGCGTGAGCAGTACTTC	CASSLAPSDRGREQYF
.	TRBJ2-7	.	TRBV5-1	TGCGCCAGCGGCCCGAGACACGGATCCTACGAGCAGTACTTC	CASGPRHGSYEQYF
.	TRBJ1-2	TRBD1	TRBV5-4	TGTGCCAGCAGCTCAAGTACAGGGGGCGGCTATGGCTACACCTTC	CASSSSTGGGYGYTF
.	TRBJ2-7	TRBD2	TRBV7-8	TGTGCCAGCAGCTTAGCGAGTCGGAGTAGCGGGGACTACGAGCAGTACTTC	CASSLASRSSGDYEQYF
.	TRBJ2-3	.	TRBV5-1	TGCGCCAGCAGCTTGGAGCGAGCAACTAGCACAGATACGCAGTATTTT	CASSLERATSTDTQYF
.	TRBJ2-7	TRBD1	TRBV10-3	TGTGCCATCAGTGACACAGGGGTCATTCCCTACGAGCAGTACTTC	CAISDTGVIPYEQYF
.	TRBJ1-2	TRBD1	TRBV5-1	TGCGCCAGCAGTGACAGGGAAACTAACTATGGCTACACCTTC	CASSDRETNYGYTF
.	TRBJ1-5	TRBD1	TRBV30	TGTGCCTGGATGGGACAGGGGGATAGCAATCAGCCCCAGCATTTT	CAWMGQGDSNQPQHF
.	TRBJ1-5	.	TRBV6-5	TGTGCCAGCAGGGACAGCCTCTACAATCAGCCCCAGCATTTT	CASRDSLYNQPQHF
.	TRBJ1-2	.	TRBV6-2/TRBV6-3	TGTGCCAGCAGTTCCCAATACATGAACACCTTC	CASSSQYMNTF
.	TRBJ2-7	TRBD2	TRBV9	TGTGCCAGCAGCCCGCCGGGACTAGGGTTCTACGAGCAGTACTTC	CASSPPGLGFYEQYF
.	TRBJ2-1	TRBD2	TRBV27	TGTGCCAGCAGTTTATCTGCAGCGGGAGCCTATGAGCAGTTCTTC	CASSLSAAGAYEQFF
.	TRBJ2-5	TRBD2	TRBV4-1	TGCGCCAGCAGCCAAGATTCGGAACTAGCGGGTCGAGAGACCCAGTACTTC	CASSQDSELAGRETQYF
once	TRBJ2-7	TRBD2	TRBV27	TGTGCCAGCAGCCTTAGCGGGTCGAACTCCTACGAGCAGTACTTC	CASSLSGSNSYEQYF
.	TRBJ2-7	.	TRBV29-1	TGCAGCGTTGAAGATCCCGAGACAGCTGGCGAAGAGCAGTACTTC	CSVEDPETAGEEQYF